The T cell receptor beta chain under discussion was sequenced for a study of blood T cell repertoires in COVID-19. Study background: Samples came from the United States, Italy and Spain, spanning acute and convalescent COVID-19. Sources were T cells, B-cell-depleted T cells, or PBMCs; the material itself was cDNA or gDNA.

This CDR3 contains 15 residues. Per germline, CDR1 LNHDA and CDR2 SQIVND (reference sequence). The germline V and J ends were trimmed by 3 bases and 4 bases, with 15 bases remaining between them. In the original workflow: From reference gene primer amplification, estimates of nucleated cell counts were derived. TCRdb keeps only in-frame clones here, not all; method: immunoSEQ multiplex PCR. The DNA gave D and trimming, while V, J and clone size come from that table. This table has over 70,000 clones, 75% to 85% appearing once. The material sequenced was peripheral blood. The receptor comes from a woman of 80 years or more with acute or convalescent COVID-19. The gene calls are TRBV19 and TRBJ1-2; D is unresolved. The CDR3 bases are TGTGCCAGTAGTATCGACACAAAGCGGCCCTATGGCTACACCTTC. Amino acid sequence: CASSIDTKRPYGYTF.